This TCR beta chain came from a study of beta chain features in type 1 diabetes. Findings and caveats of the study: The study found moderately but significantly shorter TCRB CDR3s in all four CD4+ subsets of Type 1 diabetes patients. Whether TCRB rearrangement is influenced by HLA type was left unresolved in this analysis. Naive, central memory and Treg TCRB repertoires seemed to resemble each other more closely in patients than they did in healthy donors. Among type 1 diabetes patients, VDJ junctions had fewer insertions and more deletions. PCR might favor shorter templates, equally in patients and controls.

This CDR3 has 14 residues. Per germline, CDR1 SGDLS and CDR2 YYNGEE. Losses at the gene ends were 0 bases for V and 6 bases for J; bases not matched to a gene: 1. Notes on this clone: Its cognate antigen is unknown.

Investigators reverse transcribed all isolated RNA, so they sequenced expressed TCRB transcripts. Profiling relied on immunoSEQ multiplex PCR, and the TCRdb table lists in-frame clones only, not all of them. The table includes over 650,000 clones, 11% to 15% detected once. This chain links TRBV9 with TRBJ2-2; 8 positions agree with TRBD1. This clonotype originated in a young man with type 1 diabetes. The sequencing sample was made of naive CD4+ T cells from blood. This CDR3 is CASSVGQGSGELFF. CDR3 nucleotide sequence: TGTGCCAGCAGCGTAGGACAGGGGTCCGGGGAGCTGTTTTTT.